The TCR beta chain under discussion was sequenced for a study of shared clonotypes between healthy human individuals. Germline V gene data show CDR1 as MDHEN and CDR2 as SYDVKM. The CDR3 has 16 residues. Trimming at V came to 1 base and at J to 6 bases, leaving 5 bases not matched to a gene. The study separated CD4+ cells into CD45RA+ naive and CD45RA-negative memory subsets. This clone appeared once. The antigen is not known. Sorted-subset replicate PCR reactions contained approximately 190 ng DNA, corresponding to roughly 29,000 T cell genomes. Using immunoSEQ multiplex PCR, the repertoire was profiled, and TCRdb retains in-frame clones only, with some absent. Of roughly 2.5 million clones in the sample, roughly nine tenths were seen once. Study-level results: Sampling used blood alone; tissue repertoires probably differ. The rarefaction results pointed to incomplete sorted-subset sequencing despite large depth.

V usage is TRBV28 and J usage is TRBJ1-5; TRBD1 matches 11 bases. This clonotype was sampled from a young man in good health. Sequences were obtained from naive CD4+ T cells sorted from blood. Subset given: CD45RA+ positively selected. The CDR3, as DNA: TGTGCCAGCAGTTTATTGGGGACAGGGGGTCCTCAGCCCCAGCATTTT. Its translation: CASSLLGTGGPQPQHF.